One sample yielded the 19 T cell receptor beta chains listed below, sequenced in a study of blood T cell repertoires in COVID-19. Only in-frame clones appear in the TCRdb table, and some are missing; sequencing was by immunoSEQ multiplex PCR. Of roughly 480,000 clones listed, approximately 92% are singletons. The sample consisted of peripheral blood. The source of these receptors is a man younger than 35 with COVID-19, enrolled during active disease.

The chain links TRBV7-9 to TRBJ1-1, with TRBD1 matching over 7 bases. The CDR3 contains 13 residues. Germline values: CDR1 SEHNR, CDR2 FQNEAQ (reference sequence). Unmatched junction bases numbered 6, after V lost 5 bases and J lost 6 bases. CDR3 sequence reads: CASSTPGQPEAFF. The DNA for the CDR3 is TGTGCCAGCAGCACTCCGGGACAGCCTGAAGCTTTCTTT.

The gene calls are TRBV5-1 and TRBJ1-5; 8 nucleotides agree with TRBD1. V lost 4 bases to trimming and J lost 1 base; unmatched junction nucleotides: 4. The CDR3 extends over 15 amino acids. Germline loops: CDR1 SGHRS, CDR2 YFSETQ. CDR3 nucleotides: TGCGCCAGCAGCGAAGGACAGGGAAGCAATCAGCCCCAGCATTTT. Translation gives CASSEGQGSNQPQHF.

In DNA, the CDR3 is TGCAGCGCCCAGGGGACTAGTGACTACAATGAGCAGTTCTTC. Protein sequence: CSAQGTSDYNEQFF. The V and J genes are TRBV29-1 and TRBJ2-1; 8 positions agree with TRBD2. Germline trimming cut 7 bases from V and 3 bases from J; bases unmatched to any gene: 8. In germline, CDR1 is SQVTM, CDR2 ANQGSEA. This CDR3 is built from 14 residues.

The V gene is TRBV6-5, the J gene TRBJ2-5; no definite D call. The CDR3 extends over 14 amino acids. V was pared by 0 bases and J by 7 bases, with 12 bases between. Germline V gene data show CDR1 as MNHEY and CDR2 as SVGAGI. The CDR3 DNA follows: TGTGCCAGCAGTTACTCCCACTTAGATGGGACCCAGTACTTC. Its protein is CASSYSHLDGTQYF.

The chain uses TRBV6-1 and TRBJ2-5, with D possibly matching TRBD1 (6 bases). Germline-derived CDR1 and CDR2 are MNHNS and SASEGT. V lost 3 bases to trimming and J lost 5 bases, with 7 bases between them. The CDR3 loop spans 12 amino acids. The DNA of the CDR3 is TGTGCCAGCAGTGAGGGGGCGGAGACCCAGTACTTC. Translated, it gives CASSEGAETQYF.

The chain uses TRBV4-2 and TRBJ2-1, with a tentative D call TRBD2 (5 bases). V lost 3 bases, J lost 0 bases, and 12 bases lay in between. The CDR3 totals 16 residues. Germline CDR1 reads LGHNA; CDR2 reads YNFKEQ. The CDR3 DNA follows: TGTGCCAGCAGCCAGGAGGAGCTCCTCTCCTACAATGAGCAGTTCTTC. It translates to CASSQEELLSYNEQFF.

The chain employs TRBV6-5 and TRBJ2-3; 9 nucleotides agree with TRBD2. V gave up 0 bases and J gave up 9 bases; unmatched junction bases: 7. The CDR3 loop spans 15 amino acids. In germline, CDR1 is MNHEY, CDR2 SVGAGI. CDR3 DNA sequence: TGTGCCAGCAGTTACTCGCGGGGGGGGCTCGACACGCAGTATTTT. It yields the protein CASSYSRGGLDTQYF.

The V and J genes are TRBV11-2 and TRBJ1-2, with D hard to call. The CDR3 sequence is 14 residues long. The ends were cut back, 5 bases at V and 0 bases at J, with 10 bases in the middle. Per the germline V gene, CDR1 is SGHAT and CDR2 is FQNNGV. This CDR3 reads CASSPPLANYGYTF. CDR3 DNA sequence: TGTGCCAGCAGCCCCCCACTAGCTAACTATGGCTACACCTTC.

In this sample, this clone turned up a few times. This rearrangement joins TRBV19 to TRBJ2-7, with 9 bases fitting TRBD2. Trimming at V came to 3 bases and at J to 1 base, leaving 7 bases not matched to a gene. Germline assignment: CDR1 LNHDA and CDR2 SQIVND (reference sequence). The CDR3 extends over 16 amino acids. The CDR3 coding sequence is TGTGCCAGTAGTATCAGGAACGGACTAGCGTCCTACGAGCAGTACTTC. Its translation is CASSIRNGLASYEQYF.

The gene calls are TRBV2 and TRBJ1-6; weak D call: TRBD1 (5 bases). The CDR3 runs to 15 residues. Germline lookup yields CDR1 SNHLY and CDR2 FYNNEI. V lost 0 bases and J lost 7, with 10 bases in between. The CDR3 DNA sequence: TGTGCCAGCAGTGAAGCGGCAGGGCTGAATTCACCCCTCCACTTT. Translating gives CASSEAAGLNSPLHF.

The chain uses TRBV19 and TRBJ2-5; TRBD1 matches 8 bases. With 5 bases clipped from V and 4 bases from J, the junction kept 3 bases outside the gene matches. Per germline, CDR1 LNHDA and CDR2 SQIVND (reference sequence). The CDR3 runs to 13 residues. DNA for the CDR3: TGTGCCAGTAGTCCCGACAGGGGAGAGACCCAGTACTTC. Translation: CASSPDRGETQYF. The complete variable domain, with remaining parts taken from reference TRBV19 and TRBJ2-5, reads DGGITQSPKYLFRKEGQNVTLSCEQNLNHDAMYWYRQDPGQGLRLIYYSQIVNDFQKGDIAEGYSVSREKKESFPLTVTSAQKNPTAFYLCASSPDRGETQYFGPGTRLLVL.

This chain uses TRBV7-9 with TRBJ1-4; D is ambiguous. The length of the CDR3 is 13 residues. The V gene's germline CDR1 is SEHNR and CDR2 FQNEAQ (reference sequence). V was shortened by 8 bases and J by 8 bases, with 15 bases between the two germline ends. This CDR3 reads CASSWEGREKLFF. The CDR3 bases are TGTGCCAGCTCCTGGGAGGGTCGGGAAAAACTGTTTTTT.

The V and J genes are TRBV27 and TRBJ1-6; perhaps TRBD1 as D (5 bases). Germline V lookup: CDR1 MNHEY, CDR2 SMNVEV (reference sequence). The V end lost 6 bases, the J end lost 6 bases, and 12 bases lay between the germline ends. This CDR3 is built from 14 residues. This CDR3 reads CASRMGGGNSPLHF. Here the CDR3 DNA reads TGTGCCAGCAGAATGGGGGGTGGTAATTCACCCCTCCACTTT.

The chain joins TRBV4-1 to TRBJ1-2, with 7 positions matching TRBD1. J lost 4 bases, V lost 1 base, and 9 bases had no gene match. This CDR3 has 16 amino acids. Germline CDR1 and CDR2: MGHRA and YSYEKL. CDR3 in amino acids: CASSQAITGAFYGYTF. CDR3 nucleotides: TGCGCCAGCAGCCAAGCGATAACAGGGGCCTTCTATGGCTACACCTTC.

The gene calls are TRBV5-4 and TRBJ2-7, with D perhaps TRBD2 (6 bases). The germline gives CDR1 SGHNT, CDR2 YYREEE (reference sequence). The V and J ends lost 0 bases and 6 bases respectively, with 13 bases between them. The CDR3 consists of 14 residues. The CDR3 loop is CASSLEVAVGEQYF. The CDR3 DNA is TGTGCCAGCAGCTTGGAGGTAGCGGTCGGCGAGCAGTACTTC.

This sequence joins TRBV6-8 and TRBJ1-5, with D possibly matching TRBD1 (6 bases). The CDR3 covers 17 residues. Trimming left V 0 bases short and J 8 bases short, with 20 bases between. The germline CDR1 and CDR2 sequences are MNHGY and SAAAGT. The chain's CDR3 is CASSYSIAGQNGEPQHF. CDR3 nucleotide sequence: TGTGCCAGCAGTTACTCGATAGCTGGACAGAATGGGGAGCCCCAGCATTTT.

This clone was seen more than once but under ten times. The CDR3 bases are TGTGCCAGCAGCGTAGAAGGGAAGGGGATGGCGCGAGAGACCCAGTACTTC. Translation: CASSVEGKGMARETQYF. The chain is built from TRBV9 and TRBJ2-5, with a weak D call TRBD1 (5 bases). Trimming removed 0 bases at V and 4 bases at J, with 19 bases between. Germline V gene data show CDR1 as SGDLS and CDR2 as YYNGEE. This CDR3 comprises 17 residues. Full variable domain (missing parts from reference TRBV9 and TRBJ2-5): DSGVTQTPKHLITATGQRVTLRCSPRSGDLSVYWYQQSLDQGLQFLIQYYNGEERAKGNILERFSAQQFPDLHSELNLSSLELGDSALYFCASSVEGKGMARETQYFGPGTRLLVL.

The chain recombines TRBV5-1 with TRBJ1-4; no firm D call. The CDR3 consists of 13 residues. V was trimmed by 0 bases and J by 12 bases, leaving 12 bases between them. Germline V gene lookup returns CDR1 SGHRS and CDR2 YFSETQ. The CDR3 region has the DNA TGCGCCAGCAGCTTGGACCATTCCGGGGAACTGTTTTTT. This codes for CASSLDHSGELFF.

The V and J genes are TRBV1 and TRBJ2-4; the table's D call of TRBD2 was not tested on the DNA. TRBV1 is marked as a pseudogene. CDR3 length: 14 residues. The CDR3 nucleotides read TGCCCCCCCGTCGGAGGGCGGGCCAAAAACATTCAGTACTTC. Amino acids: CPPVGGRAKNIQYF.